This TCR beta chain was sequenced for a study of shared clonotypes between healthy human individuals. General observations from the study: Sequencing depth was expected to affect clonotype sharing among donors.

The authors distributed each subset's genomic DNA evenly over several immunoSEQ plates. TCRdb keeps only in-frame clones here, not all; method: immunoSEQ multiplex PCR. The table records around 300,000 clones, over 75% of them present only once. This clone was found once. The antigen is undetermined. Trimming took off 4 bases at V and 3 bases at J, with 10 bases between the two ends. The length of the CDR3 is 14 residues. The germline CDR1 and CDR2 sequences are MGHRA and YSYEKL. The clonotype comes from a man between 18 and 35 years old in good health. Material for sequencing was memory CD8+ T cells sorted from blood. Regarding subset: CD45RO+ cells pooled with CCR7-negative TemRA cells. V is TRBV4-1 and J is TRBJ1-5; D gene uncertain. The CDR3 here is CASSPSSLNQPQHF. CDR3 sequence (DNA): TGCGCCAGCAGCCCGTCGTCTCTCAATCAGCCCCAGCATTTT.